A selection of T cell receptor beta chains follows, all from one sample in a study of T cells in localized non-small cell lung cancer. Clones were sequenced by immunoSEQ multiplex PCR, and TCRdb holds only the in-frame ones, with some missing. The repertoire holds approximately 10,000 clones, around 92% seen once, with approximately 7.5% in the top ten. The sample in question was peripheral blood, obtained before any cancer treatment. The receptors shown here come from a woman aged 35 to 69 with stage I squamous cell lung carcinoma. The CDR3 runs from the conserved cysteine through the conserved F or W. The D gene is left open where the match is weak. Size values are once, few and many counts, or a class for expanded clones, and some rows have none.

j_call	d_call	v_call	clone_size	cdr3_aa	cdr3_nt
TRBJ1-1	NA	TRBV20-1	NA	CSAKSYEAFF	TGCAGTGCTAAGAGCTATGAAGCTTTCTTT
TRBJ1-1	NA	TRBV25-1	NA	CASTRNTEAFF	TGTGCCAGCACAAGGAACACTGAAGCTTTCTTT
TRBJ2-1	TRBD2	TRBV4-1	NA	CASSPSGGIYNEQFF	TGCGCCAGCAGTCCCAGCGGGGGAATCTACAATGAGCAGTTCTTC
TRBJ1-4	TRBD1	TRBV2	once	CASSRQGLNEKLFF	TGTGCCAGCAGCCGACAGGGCCTAAATGAAAAACTGTTTTTT
TRBJ1-5	NA	TRBV5-6	NA	CASSSIARNQPQHF	TGTGCCAGCAGCTCCATCGCCAGGAATCAGCCCCAGCATTTT
TRBJ1-2	NA	TRBV6-1	once	CASSGPSGSYTF	TGTGCCAGCAGTGGTCCGTCGGGGAGCTACACCTTC
TRBJ1-3	NA	TRBV6-6	NA	CASSKHGTEGNTIYF	TGTGCCAGCAGTAAACACGGGACTGAAGGAAACACCATATATTTT
TRBJ1-6	NA	TRBV5-1	NA	CASSDTGQSGYNSPLHF	TGCGCCAGCAGCGATACAGGGCAGTCGGGATATAATTCACCCCTCCACTTT
TRBJ2-3	TRBD2	TRBV2	NA	CASSGPLVAGGLLDTQYF	TGTGCCAGCAGCGGCCCTCTAGTAGCGGGGGGTCTGTTAGATACGCAGTATTTT
TRBJ2-5	TRBD1	TRBV5-6	NA	CASSVGTASQETQYF	TGTGCCAGCAGCGTTGGGACAGCGTCTCAAGAGACCCAGTACTTC
TRBJ1-3	TRBD1	TRBV6-6	once	CASSYPGGRNTIYF	TGTGCCAGCAGTTACCCAGGGGGCAGAAACACCATATATTTT
TRBJ1-6	NA	TRBV7-9	NA	CASSLGTGPPGDSPLHF	TGTGCCAGCAGCTTAGGCACCGGGCCCCCTGGCGATTCACCCCTCCACTTT
TRBJ1-1	NA	TRBV7-9	NA	CASSLIPNTEAFF	TGTGCCAGCAGCTTAATCCCGAACACTGAAGCTTTCTTT
TRBJ2-2	TRBD1	TRBV4-1	few	CASSRRVEQGVTGELFF	TGCGCCAGCAGCCGTCGGGTAGAACAGGGGGTTACCGGGGAGCTGTTTTTT
TRBJ2-7	NA	TRBV7-2	NA	CASSATRLSYEQYF	TGTGCCAGCAGCGCGACGAGACTGAGCTACGAGCAGTACTTC
TRBJ2-5	TRBD2	TRBV10-1	NA	CASSESTGAGGQETQYF	TGCGCCAGCAGTGAGTCGACGGGTGCGGGGGGACAAGAGACCCAGTACTTC
TRBJ2-3	NA	TRBV19	NA	CASSLAADTQYF	TGTGCCAGTAGTTTGGCTGCAGATACGCAGTATTTT
TRBJ2-7	NA	TRBV6-1	NA	CASSENYRRPYEQYF	TGTGCCAGCAGTGAAAACTACAGGAGGCCCTACGAGCAGTACTTC
TRBJ2-6	NA	TRBV6-1	NA	CASSEQAFGANVLTF	TGTGCCAGCAGTGAACAGGCTTTTGGGGCCAACGTCCTGACTTTC
TRBJ1-2	NA	TRBV10-3	NA	CAISENGLGGYTF	TGTGCCATCAGTGAGAACGGGCTCGGGGGCTACACCTTC
TRBJ2-3	NA	TRBV29-1	NA	CSVDAGTYTQYF	TGCAGCGTGGACGCCGGGACATATACGCAGTATTTT
TRBJ2-1	TRBD2	TRBV5-1	once	CASSSYGGLAVDEQFF	TGCGCCAGCAGCTCTTATGGGGGACTAGCTGTTGATGAGCAGTTCTTC
TRBJ1-3	NA	TRBV27	NA	CASSPLVGGSFPGNTIYF	TGTGCCAGCAGTCCCCTTGTGGGGGGCAGTTTCCCTGGAAACACCATATATTTT
TRBJ1-1	NA	TRBV2	NA	CASSDSGGTEAFF	TGTGCCAGCAGTGACTCGGGGGGGACTGAAGCTTTCTTT
TRBJ1-2	NA	TRBV30	NA	CAWSRQRGVGYTF	TGTGCCTGGAGCCGCCAGCGGGGGGTTGGCTACACCTTC
TRBJ2-3	TRBD1	TRBV9	NA	CASSSRGQVGTDTQYF	TGTGCCAGCAGCTCCCGGGGACAGGTCGGCACAGATACGCAGTATTTT
TRBJ1-2	NA	TRBV2	NA	CASRGGMANYGYTF	TGTGCCAGCAGGGGGGGAATGGCGAACTATGGCTACACCTTC
TRBJ2-3	NA	TRBV4-1	NA	CASSQGGSPNTQYF	TGCGCCAGCAGCCAAGGGGGCAGTCCGAATACGCAGTATTTT
TRBJ1-5	TRBD1	TRBV6-1	NA	CASSGQGGSNQPQHF	TGTGCCAGCAGTGGGCAGGGGGGGAGCAATCAGCCCCAGCATTTT